This T cell receptor beta chain was documented in a study of shared clonotypes between healthy human individuals. This CDR3 contains 15 residues. Germline CDR1 reads MNHNS; CDR2 reads SASEGT. V was cut by 1 base and J by 4 bases, with 13 bases left in between. The naive CD8 population came from CD45RO-negative cells selected for CCR7, without terminally differentiated effector memory CD45RA+ cells. This table comes from immunoSEQ multiplex PCR, and its TCRdb copy is limited to in-frame clones, with some not included. The profile covers roughly 2,000,000 clones, with roughly 95% appearing a single time and roughly 1.2% taken by the ten largest.

The sequenced sample consisted of naive CD8+ T cells sorted from blood. This receptor was obtained from a man aged 18 to 30 in good health. The chain recombines TRBV6-1 with TRBJ2-5; tentatively, D is TRBD1 (5 bases). The CDR3 is CASSEVAGMLETQYF. The CDR3 DNA is TGTGCCAGCAGTGAAGTTGCAGGGATGTTAGAGACCCAGTACTTC.